This entry lists 17 T cell receptor beta chains sequenced from one sample in a study of post-analysis software for immune sequencing data. The study's findings and limits: Five TRBV segments, including TRBV5-6, TRBV5-1 and TRBV20-1, were more frequent in patients than controls.

Researchers reported that TCR beta cDNA libraries carried unique molecular identifiers. MiXCR was run by TCRdb on the PCR reads, yielding one entry per CDR3 protein. The sample shows 400,000 to 500,000 distinct CDR3 sequences, roughly 38% of them seen only once. The antigens these receptors bind are not known. Sample: blood. The receptors shown here come from a girl aged 2 to 9 with multiple sclerosis.

The V gene is TRBV20-1, the J gene TRBJ2-3; the D is unclear. V was shortened by 1 base and J by 6 bases, with 8 bases between the two germline ends. CDR3 length equals 12 residues. Germline V gene sequence: CDR1 DFQATT, CDR2 SNEGSKA (reference sequence). The CDR3 here is CSARVLTDTQYF. In nucleotides, the CDR3 is TGCAGTGCTAGAGTCCTAACGGATACGCAGTATTTT.

The chain employs TRBV29-1 and TRBJ2-3, with TRBD2 identical over 8 bases. V lost 6 bases and J lost 7; bases outside the gene matches: 15. Per the germline V gene, CDR1 is SQVTM and CDR2 is ANQGSEA. There are 15 residues in the CDR3. CDR3 DNA sequence: TGCAGCGTAGCAGGCGACGGACTAGCTCTTTATACGCAGTATTTT. The encoded protein is CSVAGDGLALYTQYF.

The J gene is TRBJ1-2, the V gene TRBV6-5; TRBD1 agrees at 8 bases. Germline CDR1 and CDR2: MNHEY and SVGAGI. The CDR3 extends over 15 amino acids. V dropped 2 bases and J dropped 2; count of bases not matched to a gene: 4. CDR3 in DNA: TGTGCCAGCAGTTACACACGGACAGGGAACTATGGCTACACCTTC. It codes for CASSYTRTGNYGYTF.

For this clonotype: Just one base apart from a much larger clone, this may be a read error. The chain joins TRBV10-3 to TRBJ2-3, with 8 positions matching TRBD2. The germline V gene has CDR1 ENHRY and CDR2 SYGVKD. This CDR3 comprises 15 residues. The CDR3 is CAIRVSGTPTVTQYF. The CDR3 DNA follows: TGTGCCATCAGGGTTAGCGGGACCCCCACAGTTACGCAGTATTTT.

The V gene is TRBV20-1, the J gene TRBJ1-1, with D possibly matching TRBD1 (5 bases). CDR3 length: 15 amino acids. With 0 bases removed from V and 6 bases from J, the gap between germline ends came to 17 bases. Per germline, CDR1 DFQATT and CDR2 SNEGSKA (reference sequence). DNA of the CDR3: TGCAGTGCTAGAGATCCCGCCCTAGGGGAATCTGAAGCTTTCTTT. Encoded protein: CSARDPALGESEAFF.

This chain links TRBV20-1 with TRBJ2-5, with D possibly TRBD2 on 6 matching bases. The V and J ends lost 3 bases and 2 bases respectively, with 10 bases between them. CDR1 is DFQATT, CDR2 SNEGSKA, per germline (reference sequence). The CDR3 is made up of 13 amino acids. CDR3 in amino acids: CSARASVQETQYF. The CDR3 nucleotides read TGCAGTGCTAGGGCTAGCGTTCAAGAGACCCAGTACTTC.

The rearrangement links TRBV3-1 to TRBJ1-2, with 7 nucleotides matching TRBD1. Germline V gene data show CDR1 as LGHDT and CDR2 as YNNKEL (reference sequence). The CDR3 has 14 residues. J gave up 3 bases and V 4 bases, and 5 bases lay outside the gene matches. The CDR3 is CASSPGGRYYGYTF. The CDR3 DNA reads as TGTGCCAGCAGCCCAGGGGGACGCTACTATGGCTACACCTTC.

This clonotype appeared a few times. The chain uses TRBV28 and TRBJ2-7; 15 bases line up with TRBD2. Germline V gives CDR1 MDHEN, CDR2 SYDVKM. This CDR3 is built from 17 residues. The V and J ends lost 7 bases and 2 bases, in that order; junction bases with no gene match: 9. The CDR3 reads CASKRTGLAGGTYEQYF. The CDR3 nucleotides are TGTGCCAGCAAGCGGACAGGACTAGCGGGAGGGACCTACGAGCAGTACTTC.

This clonotype was detected only a few times. Its ends do not fully match the called genes, so a read error is possible. The J gene is TRBJ2-7, the V gene TRBV7-3, with unresolved D. Germline V lookup: CDR1 SGHTA, CDR2 FQGTGA. The CDR3 consists of 16 residues. The CDR3: CASSITVPTGPYEQYF. CDR3 coding DNA: TGTGCCAGCAGCATAACGGTGCCAACGGGCCCCTACGAGCAGTACTTC.

For the CDR3, the DNA is TGTGCCAGCTCTACGTACACCGACAATGAGCAGTTCTTC. Translated, it gives CASSTYTDNEQFF. The rearrangement links TRBV18 to TRBJ2-1; D remains unclear. The CDR3 consists of 13 residues. Trimming shortened V by 6 bases and J by 5 bases, and 11 bases separated the two germline ends. Germline lookup yields CDR1 KGHSH and CDR2 LQKENI.

V usage is TRBV4-2 and J usage is TRBJ2-5; 7 bases match TRBD1. In germline, CDR1 is LGHNA, CDR2 YNFKEQ. This CDR3 is built from 14 residues. With 3 bases clipped from V and 2 bases from J, the junction kept 3 bases outside the gene matches. CDR3 in amino acids: CASSHPGGQETQYF. The CDR3 bases are TGTGCCAGCAGCCATCCAGGGGGACAAGAGACCCAGTACTTC.

This clonotype was seen only a few times. This chain joins TRBV20-1 and TRBJ2-5; D is undetermined. Germline V CDR1 and CDR2: DFQATT, SNEGSKA (reference sequence). This CDR3 has 12 residues. The CDR3 DNA follows: TGCAGCCAGGAAAACAGAAAGGAGACCCAGTACTTC. Encoded protein: CSQENRKETQYF.

This clonotype was recorded at least ten times. The chain has TRBV4-2 and TRBJ2-7; a possible D gene is TRBD1 (6 bases). The V gene's germline CDR1 is LGHNA and CDR2 YNFKEQ. CDR3 length equals 13 residues. Trimming removed 4 bases from V and 6 bases from J, with 13 bases in between. Here the CDR3 reads CASSPSQGIEQYF. CDR3 nucleotide sequence: TGTGCCAGCAGCCCGTCTCAGGGGATCGAGCAGTACTTC.

The gene calls are TRBV7-2 and TRBJ2-5, with D possibly TRBD2 on 5 matching bases. Germline V gives CDR1 SGHTA, CDR2 FQGNSA. Trimming stripped 0 bases from V and 5 bases from J, with 16 bases between. The CDR3 is made up of 16 amino acids. Written as DNA, the CDR3 is TGTGCCAGCAGCTTAGCTCCGGCCCTAGGACTGGAGACCCAGTACTTC. Residues: CASSLAPALGLETQYF.

This chain joins TRBV20-1 and TRBJ1-5, with D possibly matching TRBD1 (6 bases). This CDR3 spans 13 amino acids. V gave up 7 bases and J gave up 3 bases, with 13 bases separating them. Germline V gene sequence: CDR1 DFQATT, CDR2 SNEGSKA (reference sequence). The CDR3 region is CSVPQGFNQPQHF. The CDR3 nucleotides read TGCAGTGTGCCACAGGGCTTCAATCAGCCCCAGCATTTT.

The chain recombines TRBV5-4 with TRBJ2-1; 9 bases agree with TRBD1. Germline V lookup: CDR1 SGHNT, CDR2 YYREEE (reference sequence). Trimming cost V 0 bases and J 2 bases; bases outside gene matches: 3. CDR3 size: 16 residues. The CDR3 protein is CASSLGGQGAYNEQFF. CDR3 coding DNA: TGTGCCAGCAGCTTGGGGGGACAGGGCGCCTACAATGAGCAGTTCTTC.

This sequence joins TRBV28 and TRBJ2-1, with a possible D match to TRBD1 (6 bases). V lost 6 bases and J 7 bases, leaving 16 bases between the germline ends. Germline values: CDR1 MDHEN, CDR2 SYDVKM. The CDR3 totals 14 residues. The DNA for the CDR3 is TGTGCCAGCAGCTGGGGAAGGCAGGGGAATGAGCAGTTCTTC. It yields the protein CASSWGRQGNEQFF.